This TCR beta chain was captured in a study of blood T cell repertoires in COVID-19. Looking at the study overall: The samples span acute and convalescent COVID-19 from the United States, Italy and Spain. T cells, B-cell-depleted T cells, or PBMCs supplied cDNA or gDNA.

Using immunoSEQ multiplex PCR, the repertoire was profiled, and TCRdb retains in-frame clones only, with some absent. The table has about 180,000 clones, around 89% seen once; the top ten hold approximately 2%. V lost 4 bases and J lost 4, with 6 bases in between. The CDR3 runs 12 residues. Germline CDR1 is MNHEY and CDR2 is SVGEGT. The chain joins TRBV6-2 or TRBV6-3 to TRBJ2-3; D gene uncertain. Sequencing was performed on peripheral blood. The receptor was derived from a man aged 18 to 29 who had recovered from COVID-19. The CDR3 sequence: CASSSVSDTQYF. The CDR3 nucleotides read TGTGCCAGCAGTTCAGTTTCAGATACGCAGTATTTT.